This record concerns one T cell receptor beta chain sequence. Its antigen is still unknown. No quality values exist for individual bases; no much larger clone is one base distant. The sample belongs to a study of graft-versus-host responses after intestinal transplantation (dated by TCRdb to the early 2020s). Concerning the study at large: Recipients received multivisceral, liver-intestinal, or isolated intestinal transplants. All recipients received anti-thymocyte globulin induction followed by maintenance tacrolimus and steroids for around 3 years. After intestinal transplantation, graft-versus-host and host-versus-graft alloreactive T cell clones were followed in the graft, circulation and bone marrow using bulk TCR-beta CDR3 sequencing. Donor T cell macrochimerism was defined as a peak of at least 4% donor T cells among recipient peripheral blood mononuclear cells. To identify alloreactive clones, pre-transplant mixed lymphocyte reaction products were sequenced and then compared with unstimulated pre-transplant donor and recipient T cells. Rather than going through the commercial service, samples from a few later patients were sequenced in-house on an Illumina MiSeq and processed with MiXCR. The cohort enrolled approximately 24 intestinal transplant recipients including one retransplant, and a few patients lacking pretransplant specimens were excluded.

The time point label, read with the paper, signifies: cells obtained before transplantation from donor or recipient. CD3+CD4+ and CD3+CD8+ populations were FACS-sorted from unstimulated pre-transplant donor and recipient cells taken from spleen or lymph nodes. Overall results and qualifications from the work: Patients with donor T cell macrochimerism had high GvH to HvG T cell clonal ratios in their allografts. The relatively low number and heterogeneity of intestinal transplant patients limited the conclusions. GvH clones turned up in recipient bone marrow, with some appearing earlier in ileal mucosa or blood, a pattern consistent with an intestinal mucosal origin. Early after transplant, declines in HvG clones were associated with peak levels of circulating GvH clones.

Libraries were built with the immunoSEQ multiplex PCR assay. For most patients, genomic DNA was isolated using the Qiagen DNeasy Blood and Tissue Kit and was shipped frozen to Adaptive Biotechnologies for TCR sequencing. For most patients, genomic DNA was subjected to high-throughput TCR-beta CDR3 sequencing by Adaptive Biotechnologies. As for the original processing: TCR sequencing data for approximately 19 patients were retrieved from Adaptive's ImmunoSEQ software; a few other patients were processed with MiXCR and VDJtools. To correct CD4 versus CD8 sorting errors, any sequence found in both subsets at a frequency ratio below 5:1 was removed. CDR3 nucleotide sequences shared by donor and recipient were removed because the origin of these sequences could not be assigned. At least 2-fold expansion over unstimulated cells and a minimum CFSE-low frequency of 0.002% (template counts) or 0.001% (read counts) were required for clones to be classified as alloreactive. Clones detected in sequenced pre-transplant spleen, lymph node, or MLR CFSE-low populations of the donor or recipient were defined as mappable. Cumulative frequency of alloreactive clones was calculated as a percentage of all sequences weighted by copy number. TCRdb re-hosts the immuneACCESS table, in-frame sequences only. Its copies lack some clones; in the studies checked, an unresolved V gene accounts for under half of them, and the cause for the rest is not known. V, J and clone size were drawn from that table, and D and trimming were deduced from the DNA. For this sample there are approximately 46,000 clones; less than 85% appear just once. Approximately 0.46% of the sample comes from the top ten.

Trimming accounts for 5 bases at V and 4 bases at J, while the number of junction bases matched to no gene is 0. Its CDR3 holds 14 amino acids, cysteine through phenylalanine. This entry keeps only the CDR3 DNA: 42 bases, framed from base 1. From a lookup of the germline V gene, CDR1 and CDR2 are SGHTA and FQGNSA. The material sequenced was unstimulated CD4+ T cells sorted from spleen or lymph node cells, taken before transplant. This sequence originates from a human donor who was the organ donor for an intestinal transplant. The sequence is built from TRBV7-2 and TRBJ2-1, and TRBD2 matches 12 of the central bases. CDR3 reads: CASSGTSGYNEQFF. The nucleotides are TGTGCCAGCAGCGGGACTAGCGGGTACAATGAGCAGTTCTTC.